The clone carrying this T cell receptor beta chain is called medium-sized (0.01 to 0.1%) based on its frequency. Antigen: not known. At about 270,000 cells each, triplicate sorts were carried out for each CD8+ T cell subset. 5' RACE with UMI labels generated the TRB cDNA libraries. From the 5' RACE reads, TCRdb lists one entry per CDR3 protein and no DNA. The sample includes more than 7,500 distinct CDR3 sequences. This record belongs to a study of CXCR3-negative and CXCR3-positive naive CD8 T cells. The overall study: Total TRB output reached 150 million or so reads, about 1.5 +/- 0.3 million per library.

Study outcomes and limitations: Memory CD8+ cells showed much lower diversity, while both naive subsets were comparably high. Naive cells used TRBV-TRBJ genes in much the same way whether CXCR3-negative or CXCR3-positive; memory cells did not.

Germline lookup yields CDR1 SQVTM and CDR2 ANQGSEA. The CDR3 is made up of 14 amino acids. This TCR came from a human donor in good health. Some clones in this sample may be carry-over from other donors' samples. The sequenced material came from naive CXCR3- CD8+ T cells from blood. Subset of the sample: CD45RO-CCR7+CD27+CD95- naive CD8+ T cells lacking CXCR3 (TNR3-). The V call is TRBV29-1, the J call TRBJ1-2; TCRdb calls TRBD1, which cannot be checked without DNA. The CDR3 loop is CSVVDRAHNYGYTF.